The present entry profiles one TCR beta chain with its context. Its antigen remains unidentified. The data are from a study of beta chain features in type 1 diabetes. Study-wide background: Patient and healthy donor groups were alike in age, gender and cell yields. Study results and limitations: Cells with high TCR expression could be over-represented when cDNA is sequenced. All four CD4+ subsets from Type 1 diabetes patients carried moderately but significantly shorter TCRB CDR3s.

CDR3 length: 15 residues. Germline V CDR1 and CDR2: SGHNT, YYREEE (reference sequence). V was clipped by 4 bases and J by 4 bases; unmatched bases: 5. Sequenced material consisted of expressed TCRB transcripts (all of the isolated RNA was reverse transcribed). Repertoires were generated with immunoSEQ multiplex PCR, while TCRdb's copy carries only in-frame clones and drops some. The table shows roughly 260,000 clones, with about 11% occurring only once. Each donor gave one heparinised blood draw averaging approximately 100 mL. Specimen: naive CD4+ T cells from blood. The receptor was isolated from a man younger than 45 with type 1 diabetes. V is TRBV5-4 and J is TRBJ2-1; 10 bases line up with TRBD2. The CDR3 bases are TGTGCCAGCAGCACACGGACTAGCGGATACAATGAGCAGTTCTTC. Translating gives CASSTRTSGYNEQFF.